The next 8 T cell receptor beta chains were all read from a single sample in a study of graft-versus-host responses after intestinal transplantation. The protocol was immunoSEQ multiplex PCR, while the TCRdb copy is restricted to in-frame clones and leaves out a portion. The sample yields over 40,000 clones, roughly 95% seen once. For these TCRs, the target antigens are not known. Sequenced material: unstimulated CD8+ T cells sorted from spleen or lymph node cells, taken before transplant. These receptors all stem from a human donor who was the organ donor for an intestinal transplant.

This chain joins TRBV21-1 and TRBJ2-4; the D call of TRBD1 is as the table states it, not checked on the DNA. TRBV21-1 is classified as a pseudogene. There are 14 residues in the CDR3. This chain's CDR3 is CARALTGEENIQYF. The DNA of the CDR3 is TGTGCCAGGGCCCTTACAGGGGAGGAAAACATTCAGTACTTC.

The rearrangement links TRBV27 to TRBJ2-3; 7 bases map to TRBD1. This CDR3 spans 14 amino acids. The V segment lost 6 bases and the J segment 2 bases; nucleotides outside the gene matches: 5. Germline CDR1 reads MNHEY; CDR2 reads SMNVEV (reference sequence). In DNA form, the CDR3 reads TGTGCCAGCAGGAAACAGGGGTACACAGATACGCAGTATTTT. This encodes CASRKQGYTDTQYF.

V and J are TRBV11-3 and TRBJ2-3, with 8 positions matching TRBD1. CDR3 length: 15 amino acids. The ends lost 11 bases at V and 1 base at J; junction bases unmatched: 11. Germline CDR1 is SGHNT and CDR2 is YENEEA. CDR3 loop: CASKTPDRGTDTQYF. The DNA of the CDR3 is TGTGCCTCCAAGACCCCGGACAGGGGCACAGATACGCAGTATTTT.

The V and J genes are TRBV12-5 and TRBJ2-7, with D possibly being TRBD1 (7 bases). The V end lost 3 bases, the J end lost 2 bases, and 14 bases lay between the germline ends. Germline assignment: CDR1 LGHNT and CDR2 FRNRAP. This CDR3 region has 15 residues. The CDR3 DNA reads TGTGCTAGTGGTTTCTGGTCAGGGGGGACCTACGAGCAGTACTTC. Encoded protein: CASGFWSGGTYEQYF.

This rearrangement joins TRBV6-5 to TRBJ2-3, with 9 bases that match TRBD1. J lost 1 base, V lost 5 bases, and 4 bases had no gene match. Per the germline V gene, CDR1 is MNHEY and CDR2 is SVGAGI. The CDR3 extends over 15 amino acids. The CDR3 nucleotides read TGTGCCAGCAGTAAATGGACAGGGGGCACAGATACGCAGTATTTT. This codes for CASSKWTGGTDTQYF.

The chain employs TRBV7-9 and TRBJ2-1; D remains unclear. This CDR3 is 12 amino acids long. Germline V lookup: CDR1 SEHNR, CDR2 FQNEAQ (reference sequence). Trimming left V 1 base short and J 8 bases short, with 6 bases between. This CDR3 is CASSLGGYEQFF. The CDR3, as DNA: TGTGCCAGCAGCTTAGGGGGTTATGAGCAGTTCTTC.

This sequence joins TRBV7-8 and TRBJ1-3; D might be TRBD1 (6 bases). The CDR3 contains 16 residues. Deletions cut 6 bases from V and 0 bases from J, with 15 bases between. CDR1 is SGHVS, CDR2 FQNEAQ, per germline. This CDR3 reads CASSPGVVYSGNTIYF. CDR3 bases: TGTGCCAGCAGTCCAGGGGTGGTCTACTCTGGAAACACCATATATTTT.

V gene TRBV4-1 combines with J gene TRBJ1-2; D call uncertain. The germline V gene has CDR1 MGHRA and CDR2 YSYEKL. V was trimmed by 5 bases and J by 2 bases, leaving 9 bases between them. The CDR3 has 13 residues. The CDR3 reads CASSSLGNYGYTF. CDR3 nucleotides: TGCGCCAGCAGCTCCCTTGGAAACTATGGCTACACCTTC.